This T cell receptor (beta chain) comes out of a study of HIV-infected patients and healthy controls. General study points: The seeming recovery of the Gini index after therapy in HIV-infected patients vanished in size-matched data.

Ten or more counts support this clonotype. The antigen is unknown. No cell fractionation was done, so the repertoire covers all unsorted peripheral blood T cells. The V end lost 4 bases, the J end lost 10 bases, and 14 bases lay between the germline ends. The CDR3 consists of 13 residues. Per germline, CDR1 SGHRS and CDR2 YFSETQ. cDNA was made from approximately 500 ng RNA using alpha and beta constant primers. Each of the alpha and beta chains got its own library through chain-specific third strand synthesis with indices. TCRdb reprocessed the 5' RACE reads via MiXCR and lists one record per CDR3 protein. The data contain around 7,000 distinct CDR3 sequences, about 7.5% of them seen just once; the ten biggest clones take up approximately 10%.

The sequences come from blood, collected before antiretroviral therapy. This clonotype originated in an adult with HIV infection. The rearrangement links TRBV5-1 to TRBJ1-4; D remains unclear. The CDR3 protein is CASSLEAQGKLFF. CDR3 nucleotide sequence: TGCGCCAGCAGCCTTGAGGCCCAAGGAAAACTGTTTTTT. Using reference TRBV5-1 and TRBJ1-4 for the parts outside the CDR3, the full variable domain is KAGVTQTPRYLIKTRGQQVTLSCSPISGHRSVSWYQQTPGQGLQFLFEYFSETQRNKGNFPGRFSGRQFSNSRSEMNVSTLELGDSALYLCASSLEAQGKLFFGSGTQLSVL.